The present T cell receptor beta chain was sequenced within a study of blood T cell repertoires in COVID-19. Study-wide context: Whether acute or convalescent, the COVID-19 samples came from the United States, Italy and Spain.

The assay was immunoSEQ multiplex PCR, and TCRdb's table has in-frame clones only and misses some. The sample has about 140,000 clones, more than 80% seen once. This CDR3 has 14 residues. This clone showed up just once. The J gene is TRBJ2-7, the V gene TRBV21-1; TRBD2 reflects the table's D call only, with no check against the DNA. TRBV21-1 is reported as a pseudogene. The sequenced sample consisted of peripheral blood. The TCR was taken from a woman aged 80 or over in a cohort sampled during active or convalescent COVID-19. DNA of the CDR3: TGTGCCAGCAGCAAAAGGAGGGCGCAGTACGAGCAGTACTTC. It codes for CASSKRRAQYEQYF.